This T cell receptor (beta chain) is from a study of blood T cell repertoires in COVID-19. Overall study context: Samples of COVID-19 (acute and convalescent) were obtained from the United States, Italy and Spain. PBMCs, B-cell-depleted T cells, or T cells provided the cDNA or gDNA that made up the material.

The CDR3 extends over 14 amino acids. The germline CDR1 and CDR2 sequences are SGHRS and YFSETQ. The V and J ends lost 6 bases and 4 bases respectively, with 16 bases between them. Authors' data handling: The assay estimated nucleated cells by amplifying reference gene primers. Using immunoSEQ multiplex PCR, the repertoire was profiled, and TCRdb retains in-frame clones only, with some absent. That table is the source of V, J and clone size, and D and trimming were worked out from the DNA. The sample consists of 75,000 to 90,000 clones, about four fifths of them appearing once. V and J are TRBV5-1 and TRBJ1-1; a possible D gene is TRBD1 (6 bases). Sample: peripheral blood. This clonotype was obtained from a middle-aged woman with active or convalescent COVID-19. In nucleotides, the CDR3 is TGCGCCAGCACCATAGGGGGTTGGGGCACTGAAGCTTTCTTT. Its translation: CASTIGGWGTEAFF.